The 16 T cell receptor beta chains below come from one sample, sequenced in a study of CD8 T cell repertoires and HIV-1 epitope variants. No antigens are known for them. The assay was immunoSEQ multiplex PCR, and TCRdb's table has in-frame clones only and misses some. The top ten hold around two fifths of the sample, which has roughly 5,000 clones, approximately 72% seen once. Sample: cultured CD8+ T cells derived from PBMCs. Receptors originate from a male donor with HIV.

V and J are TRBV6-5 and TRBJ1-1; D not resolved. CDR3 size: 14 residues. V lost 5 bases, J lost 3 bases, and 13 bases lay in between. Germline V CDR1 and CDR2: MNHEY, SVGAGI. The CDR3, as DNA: TGTGCCAGCAGTCCACTCCGGGAAGACACTGAAGCTTTCTTT. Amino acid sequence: CASSPLREDTEAFF.

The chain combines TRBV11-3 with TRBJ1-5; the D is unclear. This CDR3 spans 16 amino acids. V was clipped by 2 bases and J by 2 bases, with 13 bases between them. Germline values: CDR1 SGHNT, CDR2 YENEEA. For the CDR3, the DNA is TGTGCCAGCAGCTTAAATGGAGGGTTGCGCAATCAGCCCCAGCATTTT. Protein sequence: CASSLNGGLRNQPQHF. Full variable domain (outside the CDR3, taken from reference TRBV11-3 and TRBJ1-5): EAGVVQSPRYKIIEKKQPVAFWCNPISGHNTLYWYLQNLGQGPELLIRYENEEAVDDSQLPKDRFSAERLKGVDSTLKIQPAELGDSAVYLCASSLNGGLRNQPQHFGDGTRLSIL.

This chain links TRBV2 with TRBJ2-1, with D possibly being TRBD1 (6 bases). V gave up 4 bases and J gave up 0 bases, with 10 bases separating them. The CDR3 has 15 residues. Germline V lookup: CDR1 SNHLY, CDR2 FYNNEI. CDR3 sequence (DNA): TGTGCCAGCAGTGTAGGGGGTTCCTCCTACAATGAGCAGTTCTTC. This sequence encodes CASSVGGSSYNEQFF.

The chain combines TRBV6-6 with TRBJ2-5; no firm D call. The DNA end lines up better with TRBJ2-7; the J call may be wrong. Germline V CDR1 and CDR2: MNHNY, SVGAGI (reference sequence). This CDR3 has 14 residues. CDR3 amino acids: CASSYSGPTYEQYF. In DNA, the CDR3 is TGTGCCAGCAGTTATTCCGGGCCCACCTACGAGCAGTACTTC.

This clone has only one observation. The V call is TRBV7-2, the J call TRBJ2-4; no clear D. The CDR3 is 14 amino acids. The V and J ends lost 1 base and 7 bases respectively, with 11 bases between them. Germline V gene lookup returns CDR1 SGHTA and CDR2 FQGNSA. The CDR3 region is CASSLVGSRNIQYF. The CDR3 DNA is TGTGCCAGCAGCTTAGTTGGGTCCAGGAACATTCAGTACTTC. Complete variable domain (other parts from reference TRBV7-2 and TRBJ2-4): GAGVSQSPSNKVTEKGKDVELRCDPISGHTALYWYRQSLGQGLEFLIYFQGNSAPDKSGLPSDRFSAERTGGSVSTLTIQRTQQEDSAVYLCASSLVGSRNIQYFGAGTRLSVL.

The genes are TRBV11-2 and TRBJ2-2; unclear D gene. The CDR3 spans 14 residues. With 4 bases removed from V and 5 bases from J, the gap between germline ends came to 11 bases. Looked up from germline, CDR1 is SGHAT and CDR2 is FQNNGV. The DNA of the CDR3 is TGTGCCAGCAGCTCTACGGTCTCGACCGGGGAGCTGTTTTTT. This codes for CASSSTVSTGELFF.

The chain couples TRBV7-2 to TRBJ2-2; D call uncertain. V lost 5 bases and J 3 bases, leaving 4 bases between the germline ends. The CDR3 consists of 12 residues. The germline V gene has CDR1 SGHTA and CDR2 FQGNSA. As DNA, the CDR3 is TGTGCCAGCAGCCCGGACACCGGGGAGCTGTTTTTT. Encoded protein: CASSPDTGELFF.

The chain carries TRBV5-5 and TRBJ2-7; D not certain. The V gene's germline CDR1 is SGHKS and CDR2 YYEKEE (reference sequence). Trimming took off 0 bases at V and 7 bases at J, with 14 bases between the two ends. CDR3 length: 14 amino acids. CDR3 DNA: TGTGCCAGCAGCTTGGAAGCTCAGGTCGCAGAGCAGTACTTC. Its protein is CASSLEAQVAEQYF.

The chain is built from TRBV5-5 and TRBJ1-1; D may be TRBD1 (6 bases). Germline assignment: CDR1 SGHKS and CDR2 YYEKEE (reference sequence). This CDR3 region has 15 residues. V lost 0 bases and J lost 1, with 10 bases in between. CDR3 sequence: CASSLGQAGNTEAFF. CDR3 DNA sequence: TGTGCCAGCAGCTTGGGACAGGCGGGGAACACTGAAGCTTTCTTT.

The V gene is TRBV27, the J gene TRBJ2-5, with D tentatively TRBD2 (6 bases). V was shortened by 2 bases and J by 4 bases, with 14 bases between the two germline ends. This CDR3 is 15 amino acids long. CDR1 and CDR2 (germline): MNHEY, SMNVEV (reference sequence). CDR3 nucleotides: TGTGCCAGCAGTTTAGGAGGGCAGGGCGGAGAGACCCAGTACTTC. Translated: CASSLGGQGGETQYF.

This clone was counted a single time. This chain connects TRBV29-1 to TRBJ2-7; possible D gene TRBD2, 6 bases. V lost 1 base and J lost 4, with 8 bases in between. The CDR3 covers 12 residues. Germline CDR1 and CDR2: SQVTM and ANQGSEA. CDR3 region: CSVEGSGYEQYF. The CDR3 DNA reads TGCAGCGTTGAAGGTAGCGGTTACGAGCAGTACTTC.

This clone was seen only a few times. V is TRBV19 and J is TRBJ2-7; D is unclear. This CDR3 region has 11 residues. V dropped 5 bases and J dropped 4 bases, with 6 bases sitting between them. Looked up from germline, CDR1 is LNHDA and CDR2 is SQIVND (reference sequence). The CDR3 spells CASSHGYEQYF. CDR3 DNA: TGTGCCAGTAGTCACGGATACGAGCAGTACTTC.

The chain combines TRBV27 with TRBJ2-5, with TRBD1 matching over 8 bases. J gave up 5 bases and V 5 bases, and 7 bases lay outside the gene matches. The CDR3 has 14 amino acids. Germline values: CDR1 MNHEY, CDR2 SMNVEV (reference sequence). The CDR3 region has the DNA TGTGCCAGCAGTCCGACAGGGGCCCTGGAGACCCAGTACTTC. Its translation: CASSPTGALETQYF.

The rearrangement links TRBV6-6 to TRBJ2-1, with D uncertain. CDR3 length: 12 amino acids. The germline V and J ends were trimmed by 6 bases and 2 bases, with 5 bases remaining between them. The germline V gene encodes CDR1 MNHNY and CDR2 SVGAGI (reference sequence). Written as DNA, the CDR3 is TGTGCCAGCAGCCGACCCTACAATGAGCAGTTCTTC. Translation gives CASSRPYNEQFF.

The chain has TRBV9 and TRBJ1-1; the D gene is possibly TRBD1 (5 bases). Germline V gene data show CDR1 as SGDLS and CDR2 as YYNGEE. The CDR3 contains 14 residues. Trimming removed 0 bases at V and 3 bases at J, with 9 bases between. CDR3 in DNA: TGTGCCAGCAGCGTAGACGGGGGGGACACTGAAGCTTTCTTT. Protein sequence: CASSVDGGDTEAFF.

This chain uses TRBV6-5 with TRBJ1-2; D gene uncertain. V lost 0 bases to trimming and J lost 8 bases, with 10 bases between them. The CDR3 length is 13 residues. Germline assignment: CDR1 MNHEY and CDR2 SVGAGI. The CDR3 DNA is TGTGCCAGCAGTTACTCGAGAGGTTCGGGCTACACCTTC. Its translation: CASSYSRGSGYTF.